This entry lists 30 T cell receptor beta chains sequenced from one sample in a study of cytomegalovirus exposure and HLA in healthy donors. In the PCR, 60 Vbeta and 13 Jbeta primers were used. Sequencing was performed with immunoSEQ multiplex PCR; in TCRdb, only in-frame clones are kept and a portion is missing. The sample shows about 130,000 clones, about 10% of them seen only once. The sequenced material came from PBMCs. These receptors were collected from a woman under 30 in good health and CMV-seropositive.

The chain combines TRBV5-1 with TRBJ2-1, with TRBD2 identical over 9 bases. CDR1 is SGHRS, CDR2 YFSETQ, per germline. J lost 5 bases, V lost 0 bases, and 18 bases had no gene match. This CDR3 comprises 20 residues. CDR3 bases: TGCGCCAGCAGCTTGGGCCCCTTAGCGGGAGCTATAGCGAGGCACAATGAGCAGTTCTTC. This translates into CASSLGPLAGAIARHNEQFF. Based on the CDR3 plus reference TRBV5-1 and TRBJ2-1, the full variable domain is KAGVTQTPRYLIKTRGQQVTLSCSPISGHRSVSWYQQTPGQGLQFLFEYFSETQRNKGNFPGRFSGRQFSNSRSEMNVSTLELGDSALYLCASSLGPLAGAIARHNEQFFGPGTRLTVL.

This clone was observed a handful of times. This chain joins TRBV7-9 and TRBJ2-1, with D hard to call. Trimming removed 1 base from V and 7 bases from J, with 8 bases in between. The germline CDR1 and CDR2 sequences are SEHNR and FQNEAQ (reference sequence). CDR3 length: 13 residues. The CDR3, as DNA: TGTGCCAGCAGCTTAGGTCCCCAGAATGAGCAGTTCTTC. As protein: CASSLGPQNEQFF. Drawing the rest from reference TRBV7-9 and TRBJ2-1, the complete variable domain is DTGVSQNPRHKITKRGQNVTFRCDPISEHNRLYWYRQTLGQGPEFLTYFQNEAQLEKSRLLSDRFSAERPKGSFSTLEIQRTEQGDSAMYLCASSLGPQNEQFFGPGTRLTVL.

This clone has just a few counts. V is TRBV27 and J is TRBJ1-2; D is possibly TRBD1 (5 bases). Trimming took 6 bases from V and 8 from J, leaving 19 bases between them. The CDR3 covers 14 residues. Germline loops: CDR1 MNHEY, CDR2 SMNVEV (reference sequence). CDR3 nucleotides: TGTGCCAGCAGCCCTAGGGGTGGACCTGGGGGCTACACCTTC. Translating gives CASSPRGGPGGYTF.

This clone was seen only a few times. For the CDR3, the DNA is TGTGCCAGTAAACTCCGCAATGAGCAGTTCTTC. It codes for CASKLRNEQFF. The chain has TRBV19 and TRBJ2-1; D remains unclear. Trimming took off 7 bases at V and 6 bases at J, with 7 bases between the two ends. Germline V gene data show CDR1 as LNHDA and CDR2 as SQIVND (reference sequence). The CDR3 covers 11 residues.

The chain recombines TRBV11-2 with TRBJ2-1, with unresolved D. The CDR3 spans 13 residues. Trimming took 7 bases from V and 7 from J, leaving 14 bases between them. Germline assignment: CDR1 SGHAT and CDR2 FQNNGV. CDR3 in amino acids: CASNPYEENEQFF. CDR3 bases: TGTGCCAGCAACCCTTATGAGGAGAATGAGCAGTTCTTC.

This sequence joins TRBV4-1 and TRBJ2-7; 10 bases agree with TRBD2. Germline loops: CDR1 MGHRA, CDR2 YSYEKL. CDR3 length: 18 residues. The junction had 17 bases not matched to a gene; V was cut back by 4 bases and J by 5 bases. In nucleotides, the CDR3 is TGCGCCAGCAGCCCGTCGGTGAGCGGGAGGGCAGCTCTCGACGAGCAGTACTTC. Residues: CASSPSVSGRAALDEQYF.

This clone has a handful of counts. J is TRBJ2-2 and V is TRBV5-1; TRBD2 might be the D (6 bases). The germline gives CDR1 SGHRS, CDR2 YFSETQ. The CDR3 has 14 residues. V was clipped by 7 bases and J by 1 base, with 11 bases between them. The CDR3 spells CASGRDLNTGELFF. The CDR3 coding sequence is TGCGCCAGCGGCCGGGACTTGAACACCGGGGAGCTGTTTTTT. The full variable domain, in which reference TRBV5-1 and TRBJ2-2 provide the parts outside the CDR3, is KAGVTQTPRYLIKTRGQQVTLSCSPISGHRSVSWYQQTPGQGLQFLFEYFSETQRNKGNFPGRFSGRQFSNSRSEMNVSTLELGDSALYLCASGRDLNTGELFFGEGSRLTVL.

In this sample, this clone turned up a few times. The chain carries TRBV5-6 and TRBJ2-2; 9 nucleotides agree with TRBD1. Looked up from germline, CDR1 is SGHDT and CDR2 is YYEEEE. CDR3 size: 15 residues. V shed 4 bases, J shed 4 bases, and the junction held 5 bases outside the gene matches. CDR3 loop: CASSLDRGSTGELFF. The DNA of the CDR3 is TGTGCCAGCAGCCTGGACAGGGGTAGCACCGGGGAGCTGTTTTTT.

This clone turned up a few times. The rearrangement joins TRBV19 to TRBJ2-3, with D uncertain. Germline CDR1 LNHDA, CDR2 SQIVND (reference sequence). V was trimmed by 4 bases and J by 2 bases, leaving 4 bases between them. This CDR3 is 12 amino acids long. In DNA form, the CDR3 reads TGTGCCAGTAGTACCAACACAGATACGCAGTATTTT. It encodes CASSTNTDTQYF.

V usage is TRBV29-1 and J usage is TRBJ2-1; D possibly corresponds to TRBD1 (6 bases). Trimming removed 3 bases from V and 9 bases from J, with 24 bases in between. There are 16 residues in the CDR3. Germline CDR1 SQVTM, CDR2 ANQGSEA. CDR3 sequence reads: CSVDEFVRGSRGEQFF. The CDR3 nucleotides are TGCAGCGTTGATGAGTTCGTAAGGGGGAGTAGGGGTGAGCAGTTCTTC.

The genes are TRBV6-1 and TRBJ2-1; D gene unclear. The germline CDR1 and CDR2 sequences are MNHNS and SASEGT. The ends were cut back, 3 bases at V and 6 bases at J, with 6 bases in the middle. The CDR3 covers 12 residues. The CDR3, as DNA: TGTGCCAGCAGTGACCTAGTCAATGAGCAGTTCTTC. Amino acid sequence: CASSDLVNEQFF.

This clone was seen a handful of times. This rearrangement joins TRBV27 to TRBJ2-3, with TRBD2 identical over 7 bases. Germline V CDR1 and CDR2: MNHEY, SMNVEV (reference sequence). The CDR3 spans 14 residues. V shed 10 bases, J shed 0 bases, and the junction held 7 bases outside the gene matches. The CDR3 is CAIRSGISTDTQYF. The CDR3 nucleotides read TGTGCCATTAGGAGCGGGATTAGCACAGATACGCAGTATTTT.

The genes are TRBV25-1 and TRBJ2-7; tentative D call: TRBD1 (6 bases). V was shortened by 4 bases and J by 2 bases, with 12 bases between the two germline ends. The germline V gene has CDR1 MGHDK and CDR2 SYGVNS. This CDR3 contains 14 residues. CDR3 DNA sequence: TGTGCCAGCAGTGTGGTAGGGGGTACCTACGAGCAGTACTTC. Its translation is CASSVVGGTYEQYF.

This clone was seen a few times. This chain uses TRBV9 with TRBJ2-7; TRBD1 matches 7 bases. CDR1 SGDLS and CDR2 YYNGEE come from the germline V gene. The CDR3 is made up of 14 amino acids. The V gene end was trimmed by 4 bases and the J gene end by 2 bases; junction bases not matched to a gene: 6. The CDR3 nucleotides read TGTGCCAGCAGCCCAACCGGGACAGCCTACGAGCAGTACTTC. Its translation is CASSPTGTAYEQYF.

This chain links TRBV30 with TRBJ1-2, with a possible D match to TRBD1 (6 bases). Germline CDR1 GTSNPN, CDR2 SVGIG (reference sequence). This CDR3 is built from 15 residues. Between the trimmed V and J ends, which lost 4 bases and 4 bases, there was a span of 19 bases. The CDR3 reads CAWIVQGSLSYGYTF. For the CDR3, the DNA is TGTGCCTGGATAGTCCAGGGGTCGCTCAGCTATGGCTACACCTTC.

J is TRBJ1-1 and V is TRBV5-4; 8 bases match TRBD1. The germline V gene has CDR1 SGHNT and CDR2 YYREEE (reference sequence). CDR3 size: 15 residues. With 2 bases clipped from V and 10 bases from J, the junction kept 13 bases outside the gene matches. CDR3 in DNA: TGTGCCAGCAGCTTCTCCGGGACAGGAGATTACGGAGCTTTCTTT. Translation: CASSFSGTGDYGAFF. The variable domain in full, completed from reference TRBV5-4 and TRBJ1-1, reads ETGVTQSPTHLIKTRGQQVTLRCSSQSGHNTVSWYQQALGQGPQFIFQYYREEENGRGNFPPRFSGLQFPNYSSELNVNALELDDSALYLCASSFSGTGDYGAFFGQGTRLTVV.

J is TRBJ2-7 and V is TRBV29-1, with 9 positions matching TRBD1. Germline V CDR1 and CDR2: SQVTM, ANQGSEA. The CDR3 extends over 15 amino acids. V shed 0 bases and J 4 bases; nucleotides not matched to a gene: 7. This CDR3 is CSVEDLQGAGYEQYF. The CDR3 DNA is TGCAGCGTTGAAGATCTACAGGGGGCTGGGTACGAGCAGTACTTC.

The CDR3 DNA sequence: TGTGCCAGCAGTTTCGACAGGAGCTACGAGCAGTACTTC. This codes for CASSFDRSYEQYF. This chain uses TRBV27 with TRBJ2-7, with D perhaps TRBD1 (6 bases). With 3 bases removed from V and 3 bases from J, the gap between germline ends came to 9 bases. The germline gives CDR1 MNHEY, CDR2 SMNVEV (reference sequence). The CDR3 runs to 13 residues.

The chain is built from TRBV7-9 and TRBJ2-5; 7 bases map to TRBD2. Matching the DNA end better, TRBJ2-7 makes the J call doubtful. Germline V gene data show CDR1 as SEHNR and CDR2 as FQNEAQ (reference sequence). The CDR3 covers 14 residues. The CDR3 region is CASSLERGRDEQYF. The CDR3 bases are TGTGCCAGCAGCTTAGAGCGGGGTAGGGACGAGCAGTACTTC.

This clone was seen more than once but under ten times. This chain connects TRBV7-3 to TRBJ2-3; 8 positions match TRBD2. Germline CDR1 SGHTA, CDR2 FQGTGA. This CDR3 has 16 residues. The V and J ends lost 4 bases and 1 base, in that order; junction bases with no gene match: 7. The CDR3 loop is CASSSGTRMGTDTQYF. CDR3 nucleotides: TGTGCCAGCAGCTCAGGGACTAGGATGGGCACAGATACGCAGTATTTT.

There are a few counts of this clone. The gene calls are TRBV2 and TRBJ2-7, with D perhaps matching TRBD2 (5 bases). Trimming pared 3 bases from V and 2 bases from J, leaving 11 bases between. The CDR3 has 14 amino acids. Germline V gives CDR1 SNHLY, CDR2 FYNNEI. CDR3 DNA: TGTGCCAGCAGTGATGGACTTGAAACCTACGAGCAGTACTTC. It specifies CASSDGLETYEQYF.

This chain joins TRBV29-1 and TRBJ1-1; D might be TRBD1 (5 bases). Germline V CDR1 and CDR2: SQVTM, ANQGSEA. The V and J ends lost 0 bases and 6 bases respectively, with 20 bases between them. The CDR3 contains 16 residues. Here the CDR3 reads CSVEDPGPLGGSEAFF. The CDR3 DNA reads TGCAGCGTTGAAGATCCGGGACCCCTGGGGGGATCTGAAGCTTTCTTT.

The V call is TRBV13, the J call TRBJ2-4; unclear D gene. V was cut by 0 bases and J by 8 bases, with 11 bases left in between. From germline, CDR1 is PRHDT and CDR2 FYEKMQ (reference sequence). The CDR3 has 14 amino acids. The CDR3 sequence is CASSLGRRGDIQYF. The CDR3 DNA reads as TGTGCCAGCAGCTTAGGACGTAGAGGAGACATTCAGTACTTC.

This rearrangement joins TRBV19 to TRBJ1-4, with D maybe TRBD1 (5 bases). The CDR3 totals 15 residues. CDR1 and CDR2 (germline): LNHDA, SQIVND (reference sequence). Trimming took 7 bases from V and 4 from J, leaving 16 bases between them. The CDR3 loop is CASTRRIGDNEKLFF. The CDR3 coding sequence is TGTGCCAGTACCCGCCGGATAGGGGATAATGAAAAACTGTTTTTT.

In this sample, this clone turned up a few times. CDR3 coding DNA: TGCAGCGTTGATGAGGGTGATGAGCAGTTCTTC. Amino acids: CSVDEGDEQFF. This chain joins TRBV29-1 and TRBJ2-1; D possibly corresponds to TRBD2 (5 bases). With 3 bases removed from V and 8 bases from J, the gap between germline ends came to 8 bases. From germline, CDR1 is SQVTM and CDR2 ANQGSEA. The CDR3 has 11 residues.

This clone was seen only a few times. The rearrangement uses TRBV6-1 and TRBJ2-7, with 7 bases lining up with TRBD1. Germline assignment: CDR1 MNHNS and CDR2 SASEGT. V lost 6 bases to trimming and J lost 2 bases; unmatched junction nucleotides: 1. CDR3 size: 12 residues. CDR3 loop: CASRGTAYEQYF. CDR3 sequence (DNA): TGTGCCAGCAGGGGGACAGCCTACGAGCAGTACTTC.

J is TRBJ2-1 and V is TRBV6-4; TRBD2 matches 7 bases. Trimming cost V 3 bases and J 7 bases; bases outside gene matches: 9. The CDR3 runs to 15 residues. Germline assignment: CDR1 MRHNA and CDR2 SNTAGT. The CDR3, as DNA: TGTGCCAGCAGTGAAGGGGAGGGTCCGCAGAATGAGCAGTTCTTC. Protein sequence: CASSEGEGPQNEQFF.

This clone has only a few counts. The CDR3 nucleotides are TGTGCCAGCAGCGTAGCCTCAGAGAGGGGGCCCGCCGGGGAGCTGTTTTTT. Protein sequence: CASSVASERGPAGELFF. V is TRBV9 and J is TRBJ2-2, with 7 nucleotides matching TRBD1. Trimming removed 0 bases from V and 6 bases from J; junction bases left unmatched: 11. This CDR3 has 17 residues. Germline CDR1 is SGDLS and CDR2 is YYNGEE.

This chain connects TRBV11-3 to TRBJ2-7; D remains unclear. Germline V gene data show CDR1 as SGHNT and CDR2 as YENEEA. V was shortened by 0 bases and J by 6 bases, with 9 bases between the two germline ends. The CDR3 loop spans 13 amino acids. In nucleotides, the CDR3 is TGTGCCAGCAGCTTAGATCGGAGTTCCGAGCAGTACTTC. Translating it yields CASSLDRSSEQYF. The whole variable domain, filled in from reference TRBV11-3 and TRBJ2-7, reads EAGVVQSPRYKIIEKKQPVAFWCNPISGHNTLYWYLQNLGQGPELLIRYENEEAVDDSQLPKDRFSAERLKGVDSTLKIQPAELGDSAVYLCASSLDRSSEQYFGPGTRLTVT.

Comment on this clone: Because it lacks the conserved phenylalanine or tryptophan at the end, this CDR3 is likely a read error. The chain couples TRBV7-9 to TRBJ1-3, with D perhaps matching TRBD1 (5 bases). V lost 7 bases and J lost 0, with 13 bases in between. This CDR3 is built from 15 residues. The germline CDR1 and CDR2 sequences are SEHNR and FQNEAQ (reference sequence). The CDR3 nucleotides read TGTGCCAGCACCCCCCTGGGGGACTCTGGAAACACCATATATGTT. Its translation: CASTPLGDSGNTIYV.